The rows below give T cell receptor beta chains drawn from one sample of a study of shared clonotypes between healthy human individuals. Repertoires were generated with immunoSEQ multiplex PCR, while TCRdb's copy carries only in-frame clones and drops some. The sample includes about 980,000 clones, roughly 72% of them seen just once. Sequencing was done on a sample of memory CD4+ T cells sorted from blood. These receptors were taken from a man younger than 35 in good health. Each CDR3 is given with its conserved first and last residue. The D gene is left open where the match is weak. For some rows the clone size is stated as once, few or many, or as a class when expanded; others skip it.

J | V | D | size | CDR3 | DNA
TRBJ1-2 | TRBV10-1 | - | - | CASRVEQGSGYGYTF | TGCGCCAGCAGGGTCGAACAGGGTTCAGGCTACGGCTACACCTTC
TRBJ2-6 | TRBV11-2 | - | - | CASSLDSGYAGANVLTF | TGTGCCAGCAGCTTAGATTCAGGGTACGCTGGGGCCAACGTCCTGACTTTC
TRBJ2-5 | TRBV2 | TRBD1 | - | CATGQDVVKTQYF | TGTGCCACAGGACAGGACGTAGTGAAGACCCAGTACTTC
TRBJ2-1 | TRBV11-1 | - | - | CASSFDRYSYNEQFF | TGTGCCAGCAGCTTCGACAGGTACTCCTACAATGAGCAGTTCTTC
TRBJ1-1 | TRBV6-1 | - | - | CASSELSWGNTEAFF | TGTGCCAGCAGTGAATTAAGTTGGGGGAACACTGAAGCTTTCTTT
TRBJ2-5 | TRBV10-1 | - | once | CASSESIWVQETQYF | TGCGCCAGCAGTGAGTCGATCTGGGTACAAGAGACCCAGTACTTC
TRBJ2-1 | TRBV7-2 | TRBD2 | once | CASSLALAGRYNEQFF | TGTGCCAGCAGCCTCGCGTTAGCGGGGAGGTACAATGAGCAGTTCTTC
TRBJ1-6 | TRBV6-1 | - | few | CASSEAGRGLTGRDNSPLHF | TGTGCCAGCAGTGAAGCGGGAAGGGGGTTAACTGGTAGGGATAATTCACCCCTCCACTTT
TRBJ1-4 | TRBV7-9 | - | - | CASSADGGANEKLFF | TGTGCCAGCAGCGCGGACGGAGGGGCTAATGAAAAACTGTTTTTT
TRBJ2-6 | TRBV19 | - | - | CASSLGVTSGANVLTF | TGTGCCAGTAGCCTAGGTGTAACCTCTGGGGCCAACGTCCTGACTTTC
TRBJ1-5 | TRBV19 | - | - | CASGRAVWSGDNQPQHF | TGTGCCAGTGGCCGGGCGGTTTGGTCGGGAGATAATCAGCCCCAGCATTTT
TRBJ1-5 | TRBV28 | - | - | CASTPYRTGQPQHF | TGTGCCAGCACCCCGTACAGGACGGGTCAGCCCCAGCATTTT
TRBJ1-1 | TRBV4-2 | - | - | CASSQDGTEAFF | TGTGCCAGCAGCCAAGATGGAACTGAAGCTTTCTTT
TRBJ1-5 | TRBV2 | - | once | CASSEPGGSGGNQPQHF | TGTGCCAGCAGTGAGCCAGGAGGATCGGGTGGCAATCAGCCCCAGCATTTT
TRBJ1-3 | TRBV7-2 | - | - | CASSLGAGAGNTIYF | TGTGCCAGCAGCTTAGGGGCAGGGGCTGGAAACACCATATATTTT
TRBJ1-6 | TRBV30 | - | - | CAWSDGILIHF | TGTGCCTGGAGTGACGGGATACTTATCCACTTT
TRBJ2-3 | TRBV29-1 | - | - | CSTGQSTDTQYF | TGCAGCACAGGTCAAAGCACAGATACGCAGTATTTT
TRBJ1-2 | TRBV19 | TRBD1 | - | CASSIQGANGYTF | TGTGCCAGTAGTATACAGGGGGCAAATGGCTACACCTTC
TRBJ1-2 | TRBV9 | - | - | CASSVADLGDYGYTF | TGTGCCAGCAGCGTAGCTGATCTGGGTGACTATGGCTACACCTTC
TRBJ2-3 | TRBV7-2 | - | - | CASSPRGSRTDTQYF | TGTGCCAGCAGCCCAAGGGGTAGTAGAACAGATACGCAGTATTTT
TRBJ2-3 | TRBV2 | TRBD1 | - | CASSELGDRTTQYF | TGTGCCAGCAGTGAACTGGGGGACAGAACTACGCAGTATTTT
TRBJ2-2 | TRBV6-1 | TRBD2 | many | CASSEALVRTQRERSGELFF | TGTGCCAGCAGTGAAGCGCTCGTAAGGACCCAGCGGGAGAGGTCCGGGGAGCTGTTTTTT
TRBJ2-3 | TRBV29-1 | - | - | CSVDGGGFTQYF | TGCAGCGTTGATGGGGGGGGCTTTACGCAGTATTTT
TRBJ1-5 | TRBV2 | - | - | CASREDSSNQPQHF | TGTGCCAGCAGGGAGGACAGTAGCAATCAGCCCCAGCATTTT
TRBJ2-5 | TRBV6-1 | - | - | CASSEWRSVQETQYF | TGTGCCAGCAGTGAGTGGCGGAGCGTACAAGAGACCCAGTACTTC
TRBJ1-2 | TRBV9 | TRBD1 | - | CASSATGQSYGYTF | TGTGCCAGCAGCGCGACGGGACAGTCCTATGGCTACACCTTC
TRBJ2-7 | TRBV5-1 | - | - | CASSLAGAGHSYEQYF | TGCGCCAGCAGCTTGGCCGGGGCGGGGCACTCCTACGAGCAGTACTTC
TRBJ2-1 | TRBV2 | - | few | CASQLLANEQFF | TGTGCCAGCCAACTTCTAGCCAATGAGCAGTTCTTC
TRBJ1-5 | TRBV27 | TRBD1 | - | CASSALTGGGYRQPQHF | TGTGCCAGCAGTGCACTCACAGGGGGCGGTTATCGTCAGCCCCAGCATTTT
TRBJ1-6 | TRBV18 | TRBD1 | many | CASSPGQTYNSPLHF | TGTGCCAGCTCACCGGGACAGACCTATAATTCACCCCTCCACTTT
TRBJ1-1 | TRBV7-3 | TRBD1 | few | CASSPTGGTTEAFF | TGTGCCAGCAGCCCCACAGGGGGCACCACTGAAGCTTTCTTT
TRBJ2-5 | TRBV11-3 | TRBD1 | - | CASNAQGTGRETQYF | TGTGCCAGCAACGCCCAGGGGACAGGGAGGGAGACCCAGTACTTC
TRBJ2-5 | TRBV7-9 | - | - | CASSKETQYF | TGTGCCAGCTCGAAAGAGACCCAGTACTTC
TRBJ2-7 | TRBV18 | TRBD2 | - | CASSPGGRVTEQYF | TGTGCCAGCTCACCAGGCGGGAGAGTGACCGAGCAGTACTTC
TRBJ2-5 | TRBV5-1 | TRBD1 | - | CASSGTGQGVETQYF | TGCGCCAGCAGCGGCACGGGACAGGGTGTGGAGACCCAGTACTTC
TRBJ2-5 | TRBV5-1 | TRBD2 | - | CASSLGLAEQETQYF | TGCGCCAGCAGCCTGGGACTAGCGGAACAAGAGACCCAGTACTTC
TRBJ2-7 | TRBV6-5 | - | many | CASSSYGTFGYEQYF | TGTGCCAGCAGTTCGTACGGGACATTCGGCTACGAGCAGTACTTC
TRBJ2-1 | TRBV5-1 | - | - | CASSLGGGVVENEQFF | TGCGCCAGCAGCTTGGGGGGAGGAGTTGTAGAGAATGAGCAGTTCTTC
TRBJ2-5 | TRBV9 | TRBD2 | - | CASSTLLAGAQETQYF | TGTGCCAGCAGCACCCTACTAGCGGGGGCACAAGAGACCCAGTACTTC
TRBJ1-4 | TRBV7-9 | - | - | CASTLMGGGEKLFF | TGTGCCAGCACCCTTATGGGGGGCGGTGAAAAACTGTTTTTT
TRBJ1-2 | TRBV2 | - | many | CASSLTVYGYTF | TGTGCCAGCAGTCTGACGGTCTATGGCTACACCTTC
TRBJ2-3 | TRBV25-1 | - | - | CASSDSPVDTQYF | TGTGCCAGCAGTGACAGCCCTGTCGATACGCAGTATTTT
TRBJ2-5 | TRBV4-1 | TRBD1 | - | CASSLQGQETQYF | TGCGCCAGCAGCCTACAGGGGCAAGAGACCCAGTACTTC
TRBJ2-5 | TRBV7-9 | - | - | CASSFRETQYF | TGTGCCAGCAGCTTCAGGGAGACCCAGTACTTC
TRBJ1-1 | TRBV7-9 | - | - | CASSLGVSATEAFF | TGTGCCAGCAGCTTAGGGGTCTCAGCCACTGAAGCTTTCTTT
TRBJ1-1 | TRBV18 | TRBD1 | - | CASSSGQGWNTEAFF | TGTGCCAGCTCATCCGGACAGGGATGGAACACTGAAGCTTTCTTT
TRBJ2-3 | TRBV7-7 | TRBD2 | - | CASSPGLATGDTQYF | TGTGCTAGCAGCCCTGGACTAGCAACGGGAGATACGCAGTATTTT
TRBJ2-1 | TRBV18 | - | few | CASSPVRDNEQFF | TGTGCCAGCTCACCAGTCCGGGACAATGAGCAGTTCTTC
TRBJ2-1 | TRBV7-2 | TRBD2 | few | CASSLSAGEWNEQFF | TGTGCCAGCAGCTTATCAGCGGGAGAGTGGAATGAGCAGTTCTTC
TRBJ2-6 | TRBV6-1 | - | - | CASSERHSPPNVLTF | TGTGCCAGCAGTGAACGGCACAGCCCACCCAACGTCCTGACTTTC
TRBJ2-3 | TRBV27 | - | once | CASSSKSDTQYF | TGTGCCAGCAGTTCCAAGTCAGATACGCAGTATTTT
TRBJ1-5 | TRBV11-2 | - | few | CASSFGFSDQPQHF | TGTGCCAGCAGCTTTGGGTTTTCCGATCAGCCCCAGCATTTT
TRBJ2-5 | TRBV27 | - | - | CASSMFINQETQYF | TGTGCCAGCAGTATGTTTATAAACCAAGAGACCCAGTACTTC
TRBJ1-2 | TRBV29-1 | TRBD1 | - | CSVDSTGFVYGYTF | TGCAGCGTTGACTCGACAGGGTTCGTCTATGGCTACACCTTC
TRBJ1-1 | TRBV30 | TRBD1 | few | CAWSPTGGTRGAFF | TGTGCCTGGAGCCCAACAGGGGGCACCCGAGGAGCTTTCTTT
TRBJ2-2 | TRBV5-1 | TRBD1 | - | CASSSTPTGLDTGELFF | TGCGCCAGCAGCTCCACCCCGACAGGGTTAGACACCGGGGAGCTGTTTTTT
TRBJ2-2 | TRBV6-5 | - | once | CASSYGVGTGELFF | TGTGCCAGCAGTTACGGGGTAGGGACCGGGGAGCTGTTTTTT